This is a list of T cell receptor beta chains from one sample in a study of CD8+ T cells in alopecia areata. The method was immunoSEQ multiplex PCR; TCRdb's version includes in-frame clones alone and lacks a portion of them. The sample has 160,000 or so clones, approximately 52% seen once. The input for sequencing was CD4+ T cells sorted from blood, taken between weeks 55 and 65, from a patient treated with tofacitinib. These TCRs come from a human donor with alopecia areata. CDR3s leave out the opening cysteine and the closing phenylalanine or tryptophan.

TRBV29-1 | STADRGPDGYT
TRBV25-1 | ASSEMGTALHNEQF
TRBV6-5 | ASSSSVETQY
TRBV18 | ASSPGWGYTEAF
TRBV15 | ATSTGQGVYEQY
TRBV30 | AYRDGGLQETQY
TRBV15 | ATSRDQKTRKETQY
TRBV5-6 | ASSLGQGALETEAF
TRBV30 | AWTGQTNTEAF
TRBV6-5 | ASSELGDGYT
TRBV6-1 | ASSQNLGLTDTQY
TRBV7-9 | ASSARPKPGQGTREQY
TRBV30 | AWSTSMGFAF
TRBV4-1 | ASSQVSGTGDSPLH
TRBV4-2 | ASSQVGGQETQY
TRBV25-1 | ASSEVPRGYT
TRBV5-1 | ASSLGGLDNSPLH
TRBV12-5 | ASGQQDFTEAF
TRBV13 | ASSFRRNSGNTIY
TRBV29-1 | SAGPSSGGPDTQY